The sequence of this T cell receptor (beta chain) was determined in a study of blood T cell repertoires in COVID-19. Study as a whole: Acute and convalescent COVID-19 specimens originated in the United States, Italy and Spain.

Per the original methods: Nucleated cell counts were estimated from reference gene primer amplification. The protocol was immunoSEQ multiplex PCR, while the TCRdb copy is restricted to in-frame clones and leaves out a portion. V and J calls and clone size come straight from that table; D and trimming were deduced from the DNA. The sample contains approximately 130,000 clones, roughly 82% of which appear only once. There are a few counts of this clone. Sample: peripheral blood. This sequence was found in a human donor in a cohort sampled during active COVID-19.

The CDR3 coding sequence is TGCGCCAGCAGCAGGACTAGCGGGGGGGCAATCCACGAGCAGTACTTC. Translating gives CASSRTSGGAIHEQYF. V gene TRBV5-1 combines with J gene TRBJ2-7; 15 bases are a match to TRBD2. Trimming took 4 bases from V and 5 from J; bases not matched to a gene: 7. Germline V gives CDR1 SGHRS, CDR2 YFSETQ. The CDR3 is made up of 16 amino acids.